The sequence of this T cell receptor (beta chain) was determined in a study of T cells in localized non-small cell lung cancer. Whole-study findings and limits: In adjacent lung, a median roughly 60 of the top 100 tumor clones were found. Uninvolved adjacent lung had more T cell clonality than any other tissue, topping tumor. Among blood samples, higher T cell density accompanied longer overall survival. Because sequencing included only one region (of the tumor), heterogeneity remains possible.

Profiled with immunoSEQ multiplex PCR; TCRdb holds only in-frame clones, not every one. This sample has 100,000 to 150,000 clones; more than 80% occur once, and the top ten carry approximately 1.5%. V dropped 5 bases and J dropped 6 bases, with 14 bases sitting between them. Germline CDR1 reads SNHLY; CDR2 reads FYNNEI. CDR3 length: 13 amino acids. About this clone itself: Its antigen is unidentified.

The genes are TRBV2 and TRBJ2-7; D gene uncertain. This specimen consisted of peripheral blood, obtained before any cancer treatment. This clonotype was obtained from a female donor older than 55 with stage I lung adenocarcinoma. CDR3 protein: CASSRTPLAEQYF. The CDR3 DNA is TGTGCCAGCAGTAGGACCCCGCTCGCCGAGCAGTACTTC.